Below, 2 T cell receptor beta chains from the same sample are listed, as sequenced in a study of blood T cell repertoires in COVID-19. TCRdb's table, derived via immunoSEQ multiplex PCR, lists solely in-frame clones and lacks some. The repertoire has roughly 200,000 clones, roughly 88% of them found once; the top ten carry around 27%. The source material was peripheral blood. These receptor sequences come from a man aged 40-49 years with acute or convalescent COVID-19.

This chain connects TRBV20-1 to TRBJ1-1; D is uncertain. The V and J ends lost 2 bases and 10 bases respectively, with 8 bases between them. CDR1 and CDR2 (germline): DFQATT, SNEGSKA (reference sequence). The CDR3 length is 10 residues. CDR3 nucleotides: TGCAGTGCTAGACGAGGGCCAGCTTTCTTT. Its translation: CSARRGPAFF.

V is TRBV9 and J is TRBJ2-2; tentative D call: TRBD1 (5 bases). Germline V CDR1 and CDR2: SGDLS, YYNGEE. The CDR3 spans 15 residues. Trimming cost V 1 base and J 1 base, with 8 bases left between them. The CDR3 is CASSVTGLNTGELFF. CDR3 sequence (DNA): TGTGCCAGCAGCGTAACAGGCTTGAACACCGGGGAGCTGTTTTTT. Combining the CDR3 with reference TRBV9 and TRBJ2-2 gives the whole variable domain DSGVTQTPKHLITATGQRVTLRCSPRSGDLSVYWYQQSLDQGLQFLIQYYNGEERAKGNILERFSAQQFPDLHSELNLSSLELGDSALYFCASSVTGLNTGELFFGEGSRLTVL.